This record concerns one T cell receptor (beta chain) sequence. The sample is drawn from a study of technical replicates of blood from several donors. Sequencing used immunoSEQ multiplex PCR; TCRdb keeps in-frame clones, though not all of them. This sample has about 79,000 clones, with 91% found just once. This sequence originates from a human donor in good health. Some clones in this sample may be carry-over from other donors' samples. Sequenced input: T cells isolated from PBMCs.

The CDR3, as DNA: TGTGCCAGCAGCGTAGATGACTGGACCTACAATGAGCAGTTCTTC. It codes for CASSVDDWTYNEQFF. V gene TRBV9 combines with J gene TRBJ2-1; D call uncertain. The germline V gene encodes CDR1 SGDLS and CDR2 YYNGEE. The CDR3 contains 15 residues. The V gene lost 0 bases and the J gene lost 2 bases, with 9 bases spanning the gap.